These 28 T cell receptor beta chains share one sample of origin, sequenced in a study of blood T cell repertoires in COVID-19. Clones were sequenced by immunoSEQ multiplex PCR, and TCRdb holds only the in-frame ones, with some missing. The sample consists of about 200,000 clones, around 85% of them appearing once. The sequenced sample consisted of PBMCs or T cells enriched from blood (not recorded which). These receptors originate from a man aged 40-49 years who had recovered from COVID-19.

The rearrangement joins TRBV19 to TRBJ1-1, with D unresolved. Deletions cut 6 bases from V and 1 base from J, with 15 bases between. Germline V gives CDR1 LNHDA, CDR2 SQIVND (reference sequence). This CDR3 has 15 residues. The CDR3 DNA follows: TGTGCCAGTAGAAGGTCGCGCAGGTCGAACACTGAAGCTTTCTTT. Protein sequence: CASRRSRRSNTEAFF.

Regarding this clone: One end of the junction varies from germline; a read error may be responsible. The chain recombines TRBV30 with TRBJ1-5; D ambiguous. This CDR3 has 13 amino acids. Germline V gives CDR1 GTSNPN, CDR2 SVGIG (reference sequence). The chain's CDR3 is CAWSVDSNQLQHF. DNA for the CDR3: TGTGCCTGGAGTGTTGATAGCAATCAGCTCCAGCATTTT.

J is TRBJ1-4 and V is TRBV6-6; 7 bases fit TRBD1. The CDR3 totals 14 residues. V gave up 2 bases and J gave up 7 bases; unmatched junction bases: 4. The V gene's germline CDR1 is MNHNY and CDR2 SVGAGI (reference sequence). Here the CDR3 reads CASSYEGAGEKLFF. The CDR3 nucleotides are TGTGCCAGCAGTTACGAGGGGGCCGGTGAAAAACTGTTTTTT.

The chain recombines TRBV5-1 with TRBJ1-1; D is perhaps TRBD1 (5 bases). V lost 5 bases, J lost 3 bases, and 11 bases lay in between. Germline-derived CDR1 and CDR2 are SGHRS and YFSETQ. The CDR3 covers 13 residues. CDR3: CASREGTDTEAFF. The CDR3 DNA follows: TGCGCCAGCAGGGAGGGGACGGACACTGAAGCTTTCTTT.

The CDR3 loop is CASSRGQGGPLSGANVLTF. The CDR3 DNA is TGTGCCAGCAGTCGCGGACAGGGTGGTCCTCTCTCTGGGGCCAACGTCCTGACTTTC. The rearrangement links TRBV6-2 or TRBV6-3 to TRBJ2-6, with 8 bases fitting TRBD1. Germline V CDR1 and CDR2: MNHEY, SVGEGT. CDR3 size: 19 residues. With 5 bases clipped from V and 0 bases from J, the junction kept 12 bases outside the gene matches.

This chain connects TRBV9 to TRBJ2-1; 7 bases are shared with TRBD2. The CDR3 is 15 amino acids. V lost 4 bases, J lost 7 bases, and 11 bases stayed unmatched. Germline CDR1 and CDR2: SGDLS and YYNGEE. CDR3: CASSTGTLGGNEQFF. The CDR3, as DNA: TGTGCCAGCAGCACGGGGACTCTCGGGGGGAATGAGCAGTTCTTC.

V and J are TRBV6-5 and TRBJ2-2, with 9 bases lining up with TRBD1. V trimming: 8 bases; J trimming: 7 bases; junction bases outside the gene matches: 8. Germline V gene sequence: CDR1 MNHEY, CDR2 SVGAGI. This CDR3 contains 14 residues. The CDR3 DNA is TGTGCCAGCCTAAGGGACAGGGCAGGCGGGGAGCTGTTTTTT. Its protein product is CASLRDRAGGELFF.

In this sample, this clone turned up a few times. The genes are TRBV10-3 and TRBJ1-1; 8 nucleotides line up with TRBD1. The CDR3 consists of 13 residues. V gave up 8 bases and J gave up 5 bases; unmatched junction bases: 7. Germline V CDR1 and CDR2: ENHRY, SYGVKD. The CDR3 sequence is CAIGGTGATEAFF. The CDR3 bases are TGTGCCATCGGGGGGACAGGTGCGACTGAAGCTTTCTTT.

The gene calls are TRBV25-1 and TRBJ2-3, with 8 bases that match TRBD2. J was trimmed by 2 bases and V by 4 bases; bases with no gene match: 5. Germline loops: CDR1 MGHDK, CDR2 SYGVNS. The CDR3 extends over 15 amino acids. The CDR3 DNA follows: TGTGCCAGCAGTGTCGAGCGGGAGCCCACAGATACGCAGTATTTT. Residues: CASSVEREPTDTQYF.

This chain links TRBV11-2 with TRBJ2-7, with 7 bases fitting TRBD2. The CDR3 extends over 17 amino acids. Germline V gene lookup returns CDR1 SGHAT and CDR2 FQNNGV. The ends lost 3 bases at V and 0 bases at J; junction bases unmatched: 11. CDR3 sequence reads: CASSFTSEMDSSYEQYF. Here the CDR3 DNA reads TGTGCCAGCAGCTTCACTAGCGAGATGGATAGCTCCTACGAGCAGTACTTC.

This rearrangement joins TRBV3-1 (or the pseudogene TRBV3-2) to TRBJ2-2, with TRBD2 matching over 11 bases. With 4 bases clipped from V and 4 bases from J, the junction kept 5 bases outside the gene matches. The germline V gene has CDR1 LGHDT and CDR2 YNNKEL (reference sequence). CDR3 length: 16 amino acids. In DNA form, the CDR3 reads TGTGCCAGCAGCCTAGCGGGAGGGCCTGGCACCGGGGAGCTGTTTTTT. It specifies CASSLAGGPGTGELFF.

The rearrangement links TRBV7-2 to TRBJ1-2, with 7 bases matching TRBD1. CDR3 length: 13 amino acids. J was trimmed by 7 bases and V by 0 bases; bases with no gene match: 2. The V gene's germline CDR1 is SGHTA and CDR2 FQGNSA. CDR3 bases: TGTGCCAGCAGCTTAGCGCACAGGGGTGGCTACACCTTC. Translated: CASSLAHRGGYTF.

The rearrangement joins TRBV23-1 to TRBJ1-2, with 9 nucleotides matching TRBD1. TRBV23-1 is flagged as an ORF with uncertain function. CDR3 size: 17 residues. Trimming removed 4 bases from V and 8 bases from J; junction bases left unmatched: 17. The CDR3 nucleotides read TGCGCCAGCAGTCCGCAGGGCAGTGGGACAGGGAGGGGAGGCTACACCTTC. As protein: CASSPQGSGTGRGGYTF.

This clone has only one observation. The chain has TRBV5-1 and TRBJ2-2; TRBD1 is a possible D gene (5 bases). This CDR3 has 16 amino acids. V was cut by 5 bases and J by 1 base, with 15 bases left in between. Germline V gives CDR1 SGHRS, CDR2 YFSETQ. CDR3 region: CASSLLGQGNTGELFF. The CDR3 nucleotides read TGCGCCAGCAGTCTACTTGGTCAGGGGAACACCGGGGAGCTGTTTTTT.

The chain carries TRBV15 and TRBJ2-5; TRBD1 is a possible D gene (6 bases). V shed 2 bases and J shed 5 bases, with 15 bases lying between them. The CDR3 is 15 residues long. Germline-derived CDR1 and CDR2 are LNHNV and YYDKDF (reference sequence). CDR3 DNA sequence: TGTGCCACCAGCAGAATTACAGGGCCGGGGGAGACCCAGTACTTC. Its translation: CATSRITGPGETQYF. Looking up the rest from reference TRBV15 and TRBJ2-5 gives the full variable domain: DAMVIQNPRYQVTQFGKPVTLSCSQTLNHNVMYWYQQKSSQAPKLLFHYYDKDFNNEADTPDNFQSRRPNTSFCFLDIRSPGLGDTAMYLCATSRITGPGETQYFGPGTRLLVL.

The V gene is TRBV10-3, the J gene TRBJ2-1; tentatively, D is TRBD2 (5 bases). Germline V gene data show CDR1 as ENHRY and CDR2 as SYGVKD. CDR3 length: 16 residues. Between the trimmed V and J ends, which lost 0 bases and 2 bases, there was a span of 11 bases. For the CDR3, the DNA is TGTGCCATCAGTGAGTCGGAGGTAGCCACCTACAATGAGCAGTTCTTC. Protein product: CAISESEVATYNEQFF.

J is TRBJ1-5 and V is TRBV21-1; the D call TRBD1 from the table was never checked on the DNA. TRBV21-1 is tagged as a pseudogene. The CDR3 totals 19 residues. In DNA, the CDR3 is TGTGCCAGCAGCAAAGAGGGGGACAAGTACTTCTATAGCAATCAGCCCCAGCATTTT. Its translation: CASSKEGDKYFYSNQPQHF.

The chain recombines TRBV7-6 with TRBJ1-6, with 7 bases lining up with TRBD1. CDR1 and CDR2 from the germline V gene are SGHVS and FNYEAQ. There are 13 residues in the CDR3. V gave up 6 bases and J gave up 10 bases; unmatched junction bases: 6. For the CDR3, the DNA is TGTGCCAGCAGAACAGGGGACGAATCACCCCTCCACTTT. Translating gives CASRTGDESPLHF.

This clone was seen a single time. The rearrangement uses TRBV9 and TRBJ1-2; D unresolved. The CDR3 is 14 residues long. From germline, CDR1 is SGDLS and CDR2 YYNGEE. Trimming took 3 bases from V and 6 from J, leaving 15 bases between them. The CDR3 is CASSAIGRVDGYTF. CDR3 sequence (DNA): TGTGCCAGCAGCGCCATCGGGAGAGTGGATGGCTACACCTTC.

This chain connects TRBV9 to TRBJ2-3; tentative D call: TRBD2 (5 bases). The CDR3 runs to 16 residues. V dropped 1 base and J dropped 0 bases, with 12 bases sitting between them. From germline, CDR1 is SGDLS and CDR2 YYNGEE. In DNA form, the CDR3 reads TGTGCCAGCAGCGTATCAGCGGCCCCTAGCACAGATACGCAGTATTTT. Amino acids: CASSVSAAPSTDTQYF.

This clone appeared a single time. This chain links TRBV15 with TRBJ2-2; D might be TRBD2 (5 bases). V was cut by 1 base and J by 0 bases, with 18 bases left in between. The germline gives CDR1 LNHNV, CDR2 YYDKDF (reference sequence). The CDR3 is 19 amino acids. This CDR3 reads CATSRGTASRASNTGELFF. The CDR3 nucleotides are TGTGCCACCAGCAGAGGAACTGCTTCGAGGGCGTCGAACACCGGGGAGCTGTTTTTT. Variable domain in full (rest from reference TRBV15 and TRBJ2-2): DAMVIQNPRYQVTQFGKPVTLSCSQTLNHNVMYWYQQKSSQAPKLLFHYYDKDFNNEADTPDNFQSRRPNTSFCFLDIRSPGLGDTAMYLCATSRGTASRASNTGELFFGEGSRLTVL.

This sequence joins TRBV6-2 or TRBV6-3 and TRBJ2-7, with a weak D call TRBD1 (6 bases). The ends were cut back, 6 bases at V and 0 bases at J, with 9 bases in the middle. The CDR3 length is 13 residues. Germline V lookup: CDR1 MNHEY, CDR2 SVGEGT. CDR3 in amino acids: CASSGQNSYEQYF. CDR3 DNA: TGTGCCAGCAGCGGACAGAACTCCTACGAGCAGTACTTC.

This clone came up a few times. This chain's CDR3 is CASSERGTIAEAFF. The DNA of the CDR3 is TGTGCCAGCTCCGAGAGGGGGACGATTGCTGAAGCTTTCTTT. This chain uses TRBV9 with TRBJ1-1, with TRBD1 as a possible D gene (6 bases). Germline assignment: CDR1 SGDLS and CDR2 YYNGEE. Trimming cost V 7 bases and J 6 bases, with 19 bases left between them. This CDR3 has 14 amino acids.

The rearrangement joins TRBV3-1 (or the pseudogene TRBV3-2) to TRBJ2-7, with a weak D call TRBD2 (6 bases). The CDR3 has 16 amino acids. CDR1 and CDR2 (germline): LGHDT, YNNKEL (reference sequence). V lost 3 bases and J 2 bases, leaving 17 bases between the germline ends. CDR3 residues: CASSHHTGTHTYEQYF. CDR3 in DNA: TGTGCCAGCAGCCATCACACCGGGACTCACACCTACGAGCAGTACTTC.

The CDR3 DNA follows: TGTGCCAGCAGTTCCCCAAGACAGGGCGTAGTGAGTGAGCAGTTCTTC. Amino acids: CASSSPRQGVVSEQFF. The chain links TRBV28 to TRBJ2-1; 7 bases line up with TRBD1. Germline V gives CDR1 MDHEN, CDR2 SYDVKM. This CDR3 is 16 amino acids long. J lost 9 bases, V lost 4 bases, and 15 bases had no gene match. Complete variable domain (other parts from reference TRBV28 and TRBJ2-1): DVKVTQSSRYLVKRTGEKVFLECVQDMDHENMFWYRQDPGLGLRLIYFSYDVKMKEKGDIPEGYSVSREKKERFSLILESASTNQTSMYLCASSSPRQGVVSEQFFGPGTRLTVL.

The chain joins TRBV27 to TRBJ2-2, with 9 bases identical to TRBD2. The CDR3 loop spans 15 amino acids. The trim removed 4 bases at V and 9 bases at J, leaving 9 bases unmatched. CDR1 is MNHEY, CDR2 SMNVEV, per germline (reference sequence). The CDR3 DNA reads TGTGCCAGCAGTTCAACACTAGCGGGCGGACGGGAGCTGTTTTTT. Translated, it gives CASSSTLAGGRELFF.

The chain employs TRBV2 and TRBJ2-3, with 8 bases lining up with TRBD1. The V gene's germline CDR1 is SNHLY and CDR2 FYNNEI. CDR3 length: 16 amino acids. Unmatched junction bases numbered 8, after V lost 6 bases and J lost 0 bases. This CDR3 reads CASRVDRDLSTDTQYF. DNA for the CDR3: TGTGCCAGCAGGGTGGACAGGGACCTTAGCACAGATACGCAGTATTTT.

This sequence joins TRBV5-6 and TRBJ1-5; D gene unclear. Trimming left V 0 bases short and J 0 bases short, with 7 bases between. This CDR3 is 15 amino acids long. Per germline, CDR1 SGHDT and CDR2 YYEEEE. This CDR3 reads CASSLGAISNQPQHF. The DNA of the CDR3 is TGTGCCAGCAGCTTGGGGGCGATTAGCAATCAGCCCCAGCATTTT.